Sequencing of this T cell receptor (beta chain) was carried out in a study of cytomegalovirus exposure and HLA in healthy donors. 13 Jbeta primers and 60 Vbeta primers were used for the PCR. The repertoire was sequenced with immunoSEQ multiplex PCR; TCRdb's copy has only in-frame clones and lacks some. The table has some 150,000 clones, roughly 70% seen once. CDR1 and CDR2 from the germline V gene are SGHAT and FQDESV (reference sequence). V lost 5 bases to trimming and J lost 3 bases, with 16 bases between them. The CDR3 covers 15 residues. On this clone itself: The antigen is unknown.

Overall study findings and caveats: The authors later found TCR association rates varying by HLA locus, with DRB1 most and HLA-C fewest. Presence/absence results assume similar sequencing depth per donor, which may not hold. As a later analysis showed, several of the most significant clusters appeared to be linked to common viral pathogens.

The sequence came from a man aged 50-60 years in good health and CMV-seropositive. The specimen was PBMCs. The J gene is TRBJ1-1, the V gene TRBV11-1, with D possibly TRBD1 on 6 matching bases. CDR3 DNA: TGTGCCAGCAGCAAAAGGGGGACGAGGGACACTGAAGCTTTCTTT. Its translation is CASSKRGTRDTEAFF.